Following are 29 T cell receptor beta chains from one sample sequenced in a study of blood T cell repertoires in COVID-19. Assay used: immunoSEQ multiplex PCR; TCRdb lists only in-frame clones, some missing. The profile shows some 300,000 clones, around 88% of them singletons. Sequencing used peripheral blood. The receptors were gathered from a woman in her sixties or seventies with COVID-19, enrolled during active disease.

V gene TRBV7-2 combines with J gene TRBJ2-5; 8 nucleotides match TRBD1. From germline, CDR1 is SGHTA and CDR2 FQGNSA. Unmatched junction bases numbered 6, after V lost 1 base and J lost 5 bases. The CDR3 has 15 amino acids. The CDR3 bases are TGTGCCAGCAGCTTAGGGGACAGGAGTCGGGAGACCCAGTACTTC. Its protein product is CASSLGDRSRETQYF.

The chain couples TRBV9 to TRBJ2-1; 8 bases align to TRBD2. The CDR3 loop spans 15 amino acids. Germline lookup yields CDR1 SGDLS and CDR2 YYNGEE. V lost 0 bases and J lost 7; bases outside the gene matches: 6. The CDR3 DNA reads TGTGCCAGCAGCGTAGATAGCGGGGATCGGAATGAGCAGTTCTTC. Translating it yields CASSVDSGDRNEQFF.

V usage is TRBV5-4 and J usage is TRBJ1-2, with TRBD1 matching 12 bases. The CDR3 contains 17 residues. Germline lookup yields CDR1 SGHNT and CDR2 YYREEE (reference sequence). V lost 4 bases to trimming and J lost 7 bases; unmatched junction nucleotides: 14. The CDR3 DNA is TGTGCCAGCAGCCAGGGACAGGGGGCCGTCTACTACGGTGGCTACACCTTC. Protein product: CASSQGQGAVYYGGYTF. Full variable domain (outside the CDR3, taken from reference TRBV5-4 and TRBJ1-2): ETGVTQSPTHLIKTRGQQVTLRCSSQSGHNTVSWYQQALGQGPQFIFQYYREEENGRGNFPPRFSGLQFPNYSSELNVNALELDDSALYLCASSQGQGAVYYGGYTFGSGTRLTVV.

The CDR3 DNA sequence: TGTGCCAGCTCAACGGGACAGGGGCGACCAAATGGCTACACCTTC. Translated, it gives CASSTGQGRPNGYTF. This chain joins TRBV18 and TRBJ1-2; 10 nucleotides line up with TRBD1. The CDR3 loop spans 15 amino acids. J gave up 6 bases and V 5 bases, and 9 bases lay outside the gene matches. Germline lookup yields CDR1 KGHSH and CDR2 LQKENI. Combining the CDR3 with reference TRBV18 and TRBJ1-2 gives the whole variable domain NAGVMQNPRHLVRRRGQEARLRCSPMKGHSHVYWYRQLPEEGLKFMVYLQKENIIDESGMPKERFSAEFPKEGPSILRIQQVVRGDSAAYFCASSTGQGRPNGYTFGSGTRLTVV.

The rearrangement uses TRBV9 and TRBJ1-1; D is uncertain. This CDR3 comprises 13 residues. In germline, CDR1 is SGDLS, CDR2 YYNGEE. Trimming removed 4 bases from V and 6 bases from J, with 13 bases in between. The CDR3 DNA reads as TGTGCCAGCAGCATGACTGGATGGGCTGAAGCTTTCTTT. It translates to CASSMTGWAEAFF.

This clone has a single count. The rearrangement joins TRBV6-2 or TRBV6-3 to TRBJ2-5; the match to TRBD1 covers 9 bases. CDR3 size: 18 residues. The J segment lost 5 bases and the V segment lost 7 bases, leaving 20 bases of the junction unmatched. Germline V gives CDR1 MNHEY, CDR2 SVGEGT. The CDR3 region is CASNPPGTGYRGQETQYF. The CDR3 bases are TGTGCCAGCAACCCTCCCGGGACAGGGTATAGAGGTCAGGAGACCCAGTACTTC.

The chain combines TRBV19 with TRBJ2-2, with TRBD2 as a possible D gene (5 bases). The germline gives CDR1 LNHDA, CDR2 SQIVND (reference sequence). CDR3 length equals 17 residues. Trimming stripped 1 base from V and 2 bases from J, with 14 bases between. CDR3 nucleotide sequence: TGTGCCAGTAGTATAGCCTCGGGTAGCGCTAACACCGGGGAGCTGTTTTTT. Amino acids: CASSIASGSANTGELFF.

The gene calls are TRBV2 and TRBJ1-5; TRBD1 is a possible D gene (5 bases). The CDR3 totals 17 residues. The V end was cut by 4 bases, the J end by 4 bases, with 20 bases between. In germline, CDR1 is SNHLY, CDR2 FYNNEI. Here the CDR3 reads CASSVGGSGSGNQPQHF. The CDR3 region has the DNA TGTGCCAGCAGTGTCGGGGGATCAGGGAGCGGGAATCAGCCCCAGCATTTT.

This clone was counted a few times. This chain connects TRBV28 to TRBJ1-3; 8 nucleotides match TRBD1. CDR1 is MDHEN and CDR2 is SYDVKM in the germline V gene. V was clipped by 5 bases and J by 0 bases; unmatched bases: 3. CDR3 length: 15 residues. CDR3 bases: TGTGCCAGCAGTCCAGGGGGCCTCTCTGGAAACACCATATATTTT. This gives the protein CASSPGGLSGNTIYF.

This chain joins TRBV5-6 and TRBJ2-5, with a possible D match to TRBD2 (6 bases). CDR3 length: 14 residues. Germline lookup yields CDR1 SGHDT and CDR2 YYEEEE. V was trimmed by 4 bases and J by 5 bases, leaving 15 bases between them. Here the CDR3 DNA reads TGTGCCAGCAGCCCTCGACTAGTTGAGGAGACCCAGTACTTC. It translates to CASSPRLVEETQYF.

The J gene is TRBJ2-7, the V gene TRBV5-4; D is possibly TRBD2 (6 bases). Germline CDR1 SGHNT, CDR2 YYREEE (reference sequence). V was trimmed by 2 bases and J by 2 bases, leaving 11 bases between them. The CDR3 runs to 14 residues. The CDR3 DNA is TGTGCCAGCAGCTTACGCGGGGAGACCTACGAGCAGTACTTC. Its protein is CASSLRGETYEQYF.

This clone came up once. V and J are TRBV21-1 and TRBJ1-5; the D call TRBD1 from the table was never checked on the DNA. TRBV21-1 is a listed pseudogene. The CDR3 is 14 residues long. CDR3 nucleotides: TGTGCCAGCAGCGGCCAGGCCAGCAATCAGCCCCAGCATTTT. Encoded protein: CASSGQASNQPQHF.

CDR3 nucleotides: TGTGCCAGCAGCTTGAAGGACAGGGAAGCTTTCTTT. Amino acid sequence: CASSLKDREAFF. The chain links TRBV5-4 to TRBJ1-1, with 7 bases fitting TRBD1. Germline V gene sequence: CDR1 SGHNT, CDR2 YYREEE (reference sequence). The CDR3 covers 12 residues. Germline trimming cut 1 base from V and 8 bases from J; bases unmatched to any gene: 2.

Points on this clone: Other nucleotide sequences from this sample produce the same CDR3. The chain combines TRBV20-1 with TRBJ2-7, with D possibly being TRBD2 (5 bases). V lost 2 bases, J lost 4 bases, and 6 bases lay in between. The CDR3 runs 11 residues. CDR1 and CDR2 from the germline V gene are DFQATT and SNEGSKA (reference sequence). DNA of the CDR3: TGCAGTGCTAGACGGGGATACGAGCAGTACTTC. Encoded protein: CSARRGYEQYF.

The genes are TRBV5-1 and TRBJ1-1; D gene ambiguous. Germline assignment: CDR1 SGHRS and CDR2 YFSETQ. V was clipped by 1 base and J by 0 bases, with 7 bases between them. This CDR3 region has 14 residues. The CDR3 nucleotides are TGCGCCAGCAGCTTGAGATACATGAACACTGAAGCTTTCTTT. As protein: CASSLRYMNTEAFF.

V usage is TRBV24-1 and J usage is TRBJ2-1; TRBD1 is a possible D gene (6 bases). V shed 3 bases and J shed 5 bases, with 13 bases lying between them. The germline CDR1 and CDR2 sequences are KGHDR and SFDVKD. This CDR3 is built from 15 residues. The CDR3 DNA reads as TGTGCCACCAGTGATCCCTCGACAGGCAACAATGAGCAGTTCTTC. Protein product: CATSDPSTGNNEQFF.

V gene TRBV28 combines with J gene TRBJ1-5; 8 bases match TRBD1. The CDR3 covers 17 residues. V lost 5 bases and J lost 0; bases outside the gene matches: 9. The germline V gene has CDR1 MDHEN and CDR2 SYDVKM. This CDR3 reads CASSLLPGQDSNQPQHF. CDR3 bases: TGTGCCAGCAGTCTACTCCCGGGACAGGATAGCAATCAGCCCCAGCATTTT.

The chain carries TRBV12-3 or TRBV12-4 and TRBJ2-7, with a possible D match to TRBD2 (5 bases). The V end lost 3 bases, the J end lost 7 bases, and 10 bases lay between the germline ends. This CDR3 has 12 residues. The CDR3 region has the DNA TGTGCCAGCAGTTTTGGCCCGGGGGAGCAGTACTTC. Residues: CASSFGPGEQYF.

The J gene is TRBJ2-7, the V gene TRBV5-1, with 7 bases lining up with TRBD1. V lost 0 bases, J lost 7 bases, and 4 bases stayed unmatched. This CDR3 contains 13 residues. Germline V gene data show CDR1 as SGHRS and CDR2 as YFSETQ. CDR3 sequence reads: CASSLAQGWEQYF. The CDR3 region has the DNA TGCGCCAGCAGCTTGGCACAGGGGTGGGAGCAGTACTTC.

The rearrangement links TRBV6-5 to TRBJ1-2; 7 nucleotides match TRBD1. The trim removed 7 bases at V and 7 bases at J, leaving 6 bases unmatched. Germline CDR1 and CDR2: MNHEY and SVGAGI. The CDR3 sequence is 12 residues long. The CDR3 is CASTRQGVGYTF. The CDR3, as DNA: TGTGCCAGCACGAGGCAGGGGGTTGGCTACACCTTC.

This chain joins TRBV3-1 (or the pseudogene TRBV3-2) and TRBJ2-3; 9 nucleotides align to TRBD2. The CDR3 loop spans 17 amino acids. Trimming removed 3 bases from V and 1 base from J; junction bases left unmatched: 8. Germline V gives CDR1 LGHDT, CDR2 YNNKEL (reference sequence). The CDR3 loop is CASSHPNSGGRTDTQYF. CDR3 coding DNA: TGTGCCAGCAGCCATCCTAATAGCGGGGGCCGCACAGATACGCAGTATTTT.

This chain connects TRBV7-2 to TRBJ1-5; maybe TRBD1 (6 bases). V lost 1 base, J lost 6 bases, and 13 bases lay in between. This CDR3 is built from 15 residues. Germline-derived CDR1 and CDR2 are SGHTA and FQGNSA. The CDR3 reads CASSLEVGAAQPQHF. CDR3 bases: TGTGCCAGCAGCTTAGAGGTGGGGGCAGCTCAGCCCCAGCATTTT.

The chain has TRBV27 and TRBJ2-3; 10 nucleotides agree with TRBD2. V lost 8 bases to trimming and J lost 3 bases; unmatched junction nucleotides: 8. Per germline, CDR1 MNHEY and CDR2 SMNVEV (reference sequence). This CDR3 comprises 15 residues. CDR3 in amino acids: CASSPLAGATDTQYF. CDR3 nucleotides: TGTGCCAGCTCTCCCCTAGCGGGGGCTACAGATACGCAGTATTTT.

The rearrangement joins TRBV27 to TRBJ2-7; D is unresolved. The V and J ends lost 0 bases and 5 bases respectively, with 8 bases between them. The CDR3 loop spans 13 amino acids. CDR1 MNHEY and CDR2 SMNVEV come from the germline V gene (reference sequence). The CDR3 DNA is TGTGCCAGCAGTTTATCCCGGGTCCACGAGCAGTACTTC. It encodes CASSLSRVHEQYF.

This clone was recorded a few times. CDR3 region: CASSLRTGNTGELFF. In DNA, the CDR3 is TGCGCCAGCAGCTTGCGGACAGGAAACACCGGGGAGCTGTTTTTT. The J gene is TRBJ2-2, the V gene TRBV5-1; 7 bases fit TRBD1. Germline V gene lookup returns CDR1 SGHRS and CDR2 YFSETQ. The CDR3 has 15 amino acids. J lost 2 bases, V lost 1 base, and 2 bases had no gene match.

The CDR3 DNA follows: TGTGCCAGCAGTCGGACAGGGGGCCGGTGGGCTTTCTTT. This sequence encodes CASSRTGGRWAFF. V is TRBV12-3 or TRBV12-4 and J is TRBJ1-1, with 11 bases that match TRBD1. V dropped 5 bases and J dropped 11; count of bases not matched to a gene: 7. This CDR3 has 13 amino acids.

This chain connects TRBV15 to TRBJ1-5; D gene uncertain. The V end lost 3 bases, the J end lost 1 base, and 7 bases lay between the germline ends. The CDR3 has 14 residues. CDR1 is LNHNV, CDR2 YYDKDF, per germline (reference sequence). This CDR3 reads CATSRVSSNQPQHF. The CDR3 DNA is TGTGCCACCAGCAGGGTAAGCAGCAATCAGCCCCAGCATTTT. The whole variable domain, remainder taken from reference TRBV15 and TRBJ1-5, is DAMVIQNPRYQVTQFGKPVTLSCSQTLNHNVMYWYQQKSSQAPKLLFHYYDKDFNNEADTPDNFQSRRPNTSFCFLDIRSPGLGDTAMYLCATSRVSSNQPQHFGDGTRLSIL.

The chain employs TRBV12-5 and TRBJ2-7, with D possibly TRBD1 on 5 matching bases. Germline V gives CDR1 LGHNT, CDR2 FRNRAP. Trimming stripped 6 bases from V and 3 bases from J, with 12 bases between. The CDR3 has 13 residues. In DNA, the CDR3 is TGTGCTAGTGGACAAGGGGATCGCTACGAGCAGTACTTC. Protein product: CASGQGDRYEQYF.

Written as DNA, the CDR3 is TGCGCCAGCAGCCAAGAAGGGACAGGGTATGAAAAACTGTTTTTT. This translates into CASSQEGTGYEKLFF. The rearrangement uses TRBV4-1 and TRBJ1-4; TRBD1 matches at 9 bases. V lost 0 bases, J lost 6 bases, and 2 bases stayed unmatched. The CDR3 consists of 15 residues. Germline CDR1 MGHRA, CDR2 YSYEKL.